This T cell receptor beta chain stems from a study of CD8 T cells in ankylosing spondylitis. This CDR3 comprises 12 residues. Germline lookup yields CDR1 DFQATT and CDR2 SNEGSKA (reference sequence). Trimming stripped 6 bases from V and 2 bases from J, with 11 bases between. TCRdb itself ran the 5' RACE reads through MiXCR, one entry per CDR3 protein. Of around 180,000 distinct CDR3 sequences listed, 15% to 20% are singletons. Sample: blood, either unsorted or a sorted T cell fraction (not recorded which). The receptor comes from a male donor under 30 with ankylosing spondylitis or in good health (not recorded which). V and J are TRBV20-1 and TRBJ2-7, with D uncertain. This CDR3 is CSASDGAYEQYF. The CDR3 DNA reads TGCAGTGCCTCGGACGGAGCCTACGAGCAGTACTTC.